This T cell receptor beta chain came from a study of regulatory T cells in long-lasting Graves disease. V trimming: 8 bases; J trimming: 0 bases; junction bases outside the gene matches: 10. This CDR3 is built from 17 residues. Germline assignment: CDR1 MDHEN and CDR2 SYDVKM. In building TCR beta libraries, iRepertoire HTBI primers were used together with Arm-PCR of CDR3 regions. TCRdb reprocessed the multiplex PCR reads via MiXCR and lists one record per CDR3 protein. The sample includes 300,000 or so distinct CDR3 sequences, less than 20% of them seen just once. Time point noted: persistent/refractory GD, antithyroid drugs over 5 years with positive TRAb. Generation of the TCR library employed RNA extracted from PBMCs.

The sample here was peripheral blood mononuclear cells (PBMCs), taken when the disease was refractory, from a patient treated with antithyroid drugs. This clonotype originated in a female donor with Graves disease. This chain links TRBV28 with TRBJ2-1; 10 bases are a match to TRBD2. The CDR3 DNA follows: TGTGCCAGCTACACCTCCCGGACTAGCGGCTCCTACAATGAGCAGTTCTTC. The encoded protein is CASYTSRTSGSYNEQFF.